A single TCR beta chain is shown here with its context. Its antigen is as yet unknown. Tumor samples were obtained before definitive surgery or chemotherapy. Unmatched junction bases numbered 18, after V lost 5 bases and J lost 7 bases. Germline assignment: CDR1 SEHNR and CDR2 FQNEAQ (reference sequence). There are 18 residues in the CDR3. The source of the sample is a study of high-grade serous ovarian cancer treatment subgroups. Study-level findings and limits: TCR relatedness rose with neoantigen level and trended with mutation load.

This table comes from immunoSEQ multiplex PCR, and its TCRdb copy is limited to in-frame clones, with some not included. The data contain more than 15,000 clones, roughly four fifths of them singletons. Specimen: tumor tissue. V gene TRBV7-9 combines with J gene TRBJ2-1, with 9 bases aligning to TRBD2. This receptor was identified in a human donor with high-grade serous ovarian cancer. The CDR3 nucleotides are TGTGCCAGCAGCACGTGGGGGATATGGCGGGAGGGCCAGAATGAGCAGTTCTTC. Translated, it gives CASSTWGIWREGQNEQFF.